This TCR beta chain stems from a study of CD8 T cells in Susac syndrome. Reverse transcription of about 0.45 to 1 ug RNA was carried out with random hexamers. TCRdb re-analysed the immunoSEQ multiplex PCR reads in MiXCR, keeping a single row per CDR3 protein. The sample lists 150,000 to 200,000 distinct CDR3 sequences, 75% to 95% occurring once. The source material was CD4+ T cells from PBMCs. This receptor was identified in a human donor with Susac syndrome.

CDR3 DNA sequence: TGTGCCAGCAGCATAGCGGGAGGGCCCGTCGAGCAGTACTTC. This encodes CASSIAGGPVEQYF. The chain has TRBV9 and TRBJ2-7; 11 positions match TRBD2. This CDR3 region has 14 residues. In germline, CDR1 is SGDLS, CDR2 YYNGEE. The junction had 6 bases not matched to a gene; V was cut back by 4 bases and J by 6 bases.